A selection of T cell receptor beta chains follows, all from one sample in a study of shared clonotypes between healthy human individuals. Data came from immunoSEQ multiplex PCR; TCRdb stores just in-frame clones and leaves some out. This table holds fewer than 650,000 clones, around three quarters found once. Sequencing was done on a sample of PBMCs. These receptor sequences come from a woman in her thirties or forties in good health. Some clones in this sample may be carry-over from other donors' samples. CDR3s include the opening cysteine and the closing phenylalanine or tryptophan. D genes are given only for firm matches. Clone size is shown for a subset of rows, as once, few, many or a class of expanded clone.

d_call	v_call	clone_size	j_call	cdr3_nt	cdr3_aa
.	TRBV29-1	.	TRBJ1-2	TGCAGCGTTGAAGACCGGTTGGGGAGGGATGGCTACACCTTC	CSVEDRLGRDGYTF
.	TRBV7-2	.	TRBJ1-3	TGTGCCAGCAGCTTAGCGGATCGGGGGGTGGAGAACACCATATATTTT	CASSLADRGVENTIYF
.	TRBV28	once	TRBJ1-6	TGTGCCAGCAGCGTCGGACCGAATAATTCACCCCTCCACTTT	CASSVGPNNSPLHF
.	TRBV4-3	.	TRBJ2-7	TGCGCCAGCAGCCAAACGCTAGAGACTAGGTCTATTGGCGAGCAGTACTTC	CASSQTLETRSIGEQYF
TRBD1	TRBV30	.	TRBJ2-1	TGTGCCTGGAGTTGGCAGGGGGCGTTAGGTGAGCAGTTCTTC	CAWSWQGALGEQFF
TRBD2	TRBV29-1	.	TRBJ2-5	TGCAGCGTTGAAGTTCGACTAGCAAACCAAGAGACCCAGTACTTC	CSVEVRLANQETQYF
.	TRBV11-3	.	TRBJ2-1	TGTGCCAGCAGCTTAGGTGTAGGGTACAATGAGCAGTTCTTC	CASSLGVGYNEQFF
.	TRBV28	.	TRBJ1-2	TGTGCCAGCAGCCCACAAGGGGGATCTCGGGGCTACACCTTC	CASSPQGGSRGYTF
.	TRBV2	.	TRBJ1-1	TGTGCCAGCAGATTAGGGGTGGAGACTGAAGCTTTCTTT	CASRLGVETEAFF
.	TRBV18	.	TRBJ2-7	TGTGCCAGCTCACCACGAGGCGACGAGCAGTACTTC	CASSPRGDEQYF
.	TRBV25-1	.	TRBJ1-2	TGTGCCAGCAGTGAATATGGTAGTGGCTACACCTTC	CASSEYGSGYTF
.	TRBV7-3	few	TRBJ2-2	TGTGCCAGCAGCCTAAAGTGGGGCGGGGAGCTGTTTTTT	CASSLKWGGELFF
.	TRBV18	.	TRBJ1-1	TGTGCCAGCTCACCCAGCGCAGGGAGGGCCACTGAAGCTTTCTTT	CASSPSAGRATEAFF
TRBD2	TRBV5-1	.	TRBJ2-1	TGCGCCAGCAGCTTGGTTCCTAGCGGGGAATACAATGAGCAGTTCTTC	CASSLVPSGEYNEQFF
TRBD2	TRBV18	.	TRBJ2-7	TGTGCCAGCTCAACCGGCGGGAGCTCCTACGAGCAGTACTTC	CASSTGGSSYEQYF
.	TRBV27	.	TRBJ1-5	TGTGCCAGCAGACTCAGGGAGAACCAGCCCCAGCATTTT	CASRLRENQPQHF
.	TRBV18	.	TRBJ1-1	TGTGCCAGCTCACCAGGGGGGGACACTGAAGCTTTCTTT	CASSPGGDTEAFF
.	TRBV28	many	TRBJ2-6	TGTGCCAGCAGTTTATTGGCAGGGAGCGCCTCTGGGGCCAACGTCCTGACTTTC	CASSLLAGSASGANVLTF
.	TRBV28	.	TRBJ2-5	TGTGCCAGCAGTTGTACGGGACACCTGTACCAAGAGACCCAGTACTTC	CASSCTGHLYQETQYF
.	TRBV28	.	TRBJ1-4	TGTGCCAGCAGTTTAGCGTCAGGGGCAAATGAAAAACTGTTTTTT	CASSLASGANEKLFF
.	TRBV30	few	TRBJ2-5	TGTGCTCGTTCCACCCTGGGGACCCAGTACTTC	CARSTLGTQYF
TRBD2	TRBV19	once	TRBJ2-3	TGTGCCAGTAGTATGAGCGGGACCCGAACAGATACGCAGTATTTT	CASSMSGTRTDTQYF
.	TRBV18	.	TRBJ1-5	TGTGCCAGCTCAGAACAGGGATCCAATCAGCCCCAGCATTTT	CASSEQGSNQPQHF
.	TRBV30	.	TRBJ2-1	TGTGCCTGGAGTACAGGGAACCTTGAGCAGTTCTTC	CAWSTGNLEQFF
.	TRBV10-3	.	TRBJ1-2	TGTGCCATCAGTGGGGGACCTGACTATGGCTACACCTTC	CAISGGPDYGYTF
TRBD1	TRBV5-3	.	TRBJ2-1	TGTGCCAGAAGACAGACAGGGGGCCTAGGTTATGAGCAGTTCTTC	CARRQTGGLGYEQFF
.	TRBV18	.	TRBJ2-7	TGTGCCAGCTCACCAACCAGTTCATTTAACTCCTACGAGCAGTACTTC	CASSPTSSFNSYEQYF
TRBD2	TRBV7-3	.	TRBJ2-1	TGTGCCAGCAGCCTACTGGGACTAGCGGCGGATGAGCAGTTCTTC	CASSLLGLAADEQFF
TRBD2	TRBV19	many	TRBJ2-1	TGTGCCAGTAGTATAGATGCTTTCCCTAGCGGAATACTCTCCTACAATGAGCAGTTCTTC	CASSIDAFPSGILSYNEQFF
.	TRBV6-6	.	TRBJ2-1	TGTGCCAGCAGTTACTCGTACAATGAGCAGTTCTTC	CASSYSYNEQFF
TRBD1	TRBV13	.	TRBJ2-2	TGTGCCAGCAGATTGGAGACAGGGCACACCGGGGAGCTGTTTTTT	CASRLETGHTGELFF
TRBD1	TRBV6-5	.	TRBJ2-7	TGTGCCAGCAGTTACGTGACAGGGTCGGCCTACGAGCAGTACTTC	CASSYVTGSAYEQYF
.	TRBV28	.	TRBJ1-6	TGTGCCGCGGGACGGTTAGATTCACCCCTCCACTTT	CAAGRLDSPLHF
.	TRBV6-5	.	TRBJ1-1	TGTGCCAGCAGTTCCAGGACCTCGAACACTGAAGCTTTCTTT	CASSSRTSNTEAFF
.	TRBV4-2	.	TRBJ2-7	TGTGCCAGCAGCCAAGACGGACAGTTAACTCGCGAGCAGTACTTC	CASSQDGQLTREQYF
.	TRBV5-1	.	TRBJ2-1	TGCGCCAGCAGCTTGGTCCACAATGAGCAGTTCTTC	CASSLVHNEQFF
TRBD1	TRBV6-5	many	TRBJ1-4	TGTGCCAGCAGTCAGGGGGGGCGCAATGAAAAACTGTTTTTT	CASSQGGRNEKLFF
.	TRBV28	.	TRBJ1-5	TGTGCCAGCAGCCCACGGCGGGGTAGCAATCAGCCCCAGCATTTT	CASSPRRGSNQPQHF
.	TRBV9	.	TRBJ1-1	TGTGCCAGCAGCCCGGGACTGGGCACTGAAGCTTTCTTT	CASSPGLGTEAFF
.	TRBV29-1	few	TRBJ2-2	TGCAGCTCCAGCCGGTCGGGCGGGGAGCTGTTTTTT	CSSSRSGGELFF
.	TRBV19	few	TRBJ2-6	TGTGCCAGTAGTATAGTGCGGCAGTTTGGGGCCAACGTCCTGACTTTC	CASSIVRQFGANVLTF
.	TRBV29-1	.	TRBJ2-1	TGCAGCGGGAGGGACCGGGGCACCTACAATGAGCAGTTCTTC	CSGRDRGTYNEQFF
.	TRBV4-1	.	TRBJ2-7	TGCGCCAGCAGCCAAGAGACGGCTGCCGAGCAGTACTTC	CASSQETAAEQYF
.	TRBV9	medium-sized	TRBJ2-1	TGTGCCAGCAGCGTAGGCGTCAACAATGAGCAGTTCTTC	CASSVGVNNEQFF
TRBD1	TRBV18	.	TRBJ2-7	TGTGCCAGCTCACGGAGGGCAGGGGGCAGCTACGAGCAGTACTTC	CASSRRAGGSYEQYF
TRBD2	TRBV15	.	TRBJ2-3	TGTGCCACCAGCACCGGGACTAGCGGGAGCGTTACGCAGTATTTT	CATSTGTSGSVTQYF
.	TRBV2	.	TRBJ1-2	TGTGCCAGCAGTACGGGACCGCGCTATGGCTACACCTTC	CASSTGPRYGYTF
TRBD1	TRBV5-1	.	TRBJ2-7	TGCGCCAGCAGCTTATCAGGGGGCGAGCAGTACTTC	CASSLSGGEQYF
.	TRBV30	.	TRBJ2-7	TGTGCCTGGAGTGGCGTGACAGGCGGGTACGAGCAGTACTTC	CAWSGVTGGYEQYF
TRBD2	TRBV18	many	TRBJ2-7	TGTGCCAGCTCACCCCGTAACAGCGGGAGCCTCGGTCGAAGCTCCTACGAGCAGTACTTC	CASSPRNSGSLGRSSYEQYF
.	TRBV19	.	TRBJ1-5	TGTGCCAGTAGGTCAGGGATGTGGGGCAATCAGCCCCAGCATTTT	CASRSGMWGNQPQHF
TRBD1	TRBV6-5	.	TRBJ2-7	TGTGCCAGCAGTTACAGCGACAGGGGGCTTTACGAGCAGTACTTC	CASSYSDRGLYEQYF
.	TRBV30	.	TRBJ2-5	TGTGCCTGGAGTTCCGGGGAGACCCAGTACTTC	CAWSSGETQYF
TRBD1	TRBV30	few	TRBJ2-7	TGTGCCTGGAGCGCCCGGGACAGGGGGCTCTACGAGCAGTACTTC	CAWSARDRGLYEQYF
.	TRBV18	.	TRBJ1-4	TGTGCCAGCTCACCGCAAGATGCGTGGGCAACTAATGAAAAACTGTTTTTT	CASSPQDAWATNEKLFF
.	TRBV5-1	.	TRBJ2-3	TGCGCCAGCAGCCCGGGGGACTTCACAGATACGCAGTATTTT	CASSPGDFTDTQYF
.	TRBV19	.	TRBJ1-1	TGTGCCAGTAAGGACGGAAACACTGAAGCTTTCTTT	CASKDGNTEAFF